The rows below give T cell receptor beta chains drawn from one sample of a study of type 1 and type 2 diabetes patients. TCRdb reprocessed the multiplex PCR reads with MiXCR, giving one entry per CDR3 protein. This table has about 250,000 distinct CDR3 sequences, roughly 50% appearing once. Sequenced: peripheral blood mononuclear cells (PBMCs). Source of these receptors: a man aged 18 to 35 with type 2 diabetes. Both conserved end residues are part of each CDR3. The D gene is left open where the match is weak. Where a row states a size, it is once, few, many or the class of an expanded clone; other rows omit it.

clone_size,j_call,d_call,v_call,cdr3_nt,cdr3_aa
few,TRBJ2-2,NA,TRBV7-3,TGTGCCAGCAGCTTTGGGGGTCGGGGCACCGGGGAGCTGTTTTTT,CASSFGGRGTGELFF
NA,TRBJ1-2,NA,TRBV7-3,TGCGCCAGCAGCCAGGGGTTAGCTAACTATGGCTACACCTTC,CASSQGLANYGYTF
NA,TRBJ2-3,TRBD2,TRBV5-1,TGCGCCAGCAGCTCTACCGGGACTAGGGCAGATACGCAGTATTTT,CASSSTGTRADTQYF
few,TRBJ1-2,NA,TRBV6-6,TGTGCCAGCAGTGCGGGACCCCCCGGTGGCTACACCTTC,CASSAGPPGGYTF
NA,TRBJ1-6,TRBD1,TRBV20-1,TGCAGTGCTAGGACAGGGAAGGATTCACCCCTCCACTTT,CSARTGKDSPLHF
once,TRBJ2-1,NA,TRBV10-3,TGTGCCGCCTTGGGAGGAGACAATGAGCAGTTCTTC,CAALGGDNEQFF
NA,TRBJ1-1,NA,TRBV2,TGTGCCAGCAGTCCCGGACCGGGGACTGAAGCTTTCTTT,CASSPGPGTEAFF
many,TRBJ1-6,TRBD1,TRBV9,TGTGCCAGCGTGGGACAGGGTAATTCACCCCTCCACTTT,CASVGQGNSPLHF
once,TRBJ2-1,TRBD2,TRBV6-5,TGTGCCAGCCGTACGGGAGGGCCCTACAATGAGCAGTTCTTC,CASRTGGPYNEQFF
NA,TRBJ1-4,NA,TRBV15,TGTGCCACCAGCAGAGACCGAAGTGGGGGTAGAAAACTGTTTTTT,CATSRDRSGGRKLFF
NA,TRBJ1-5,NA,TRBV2,TGTGCCAGCAGGCTCCGGACAGCAAATAGCAATCAGCCCCAGCATTTT,CASRLRTANSNQPQHF
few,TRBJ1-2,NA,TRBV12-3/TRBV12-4,TGTGCCAGCACCCAGGCCGGGAGAGAAGGGGGCTACACCTTC,CASTQAGREGGYTF
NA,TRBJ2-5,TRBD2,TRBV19,TGTGCCAGTAGTTTGGCGGGAGGGCTACAAGAGACCCAGTACTTC,CASSLAGGLQETQYF
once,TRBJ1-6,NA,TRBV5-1,TGCGCCAGCAGTGCAGATAATTCACCCCTCCACTTT,CASSADNSPLHF
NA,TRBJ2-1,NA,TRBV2,TGTGCCAGCAGTGGAGACGGCTCCTACAATGAGCAGTTCTTC,CASSGDGSYNEQFF
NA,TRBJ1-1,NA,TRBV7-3,TGTGCCAGCAGCCTCGAGCCAGGGATGAACACTGAAGCTTTCTTT,CASSLEPGMNTEAFF
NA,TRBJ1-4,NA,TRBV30,TGTGCCTGGAGTGACCCGGGTGGAGGAAAGGAAAAACTGTTTTTT,CAWSDPGGGKEKLFF
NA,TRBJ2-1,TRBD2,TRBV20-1,TGCAGTGCTAGAGAACTAGCGGGAGATTCGAATGAGCAGTTCTTC,CSARELAGDSNEQFF
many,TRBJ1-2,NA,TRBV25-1,TGTGCCAGCAGTGAAGGCGCGGGCTATGGCTACACCTTC,CASSEGAGYGYTF
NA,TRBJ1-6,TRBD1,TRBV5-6,TGTGCCAGCAGCCTAAGGACAGGGGTAGCCTCACCCCTCCACTTT,CASSLRTGVASPLHF
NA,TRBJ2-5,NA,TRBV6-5,TGTGCCAGCAGTTACTCTGGGGTAGGGGAGACCCAGTACTTC,CASSYSGVGETQYF
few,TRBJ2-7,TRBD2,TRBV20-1,TGCAGTGCCCGCGGGAGAACTCCCTACGAGCAGTACTTC,CSARGRTPYEQYF
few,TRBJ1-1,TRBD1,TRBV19,TGTGCCAGTAGTGAGGGGGACAGGGTTATGGGGACTGAAGCTTTCTTT,CASSEGDRVMGTEAFF
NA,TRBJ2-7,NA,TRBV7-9,TGTGCCAGCAGCTTGACTAGTGACTACGAGCAGTACTTC,CASSLTSDYEQYF
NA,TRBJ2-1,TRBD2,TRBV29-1,TGCAGCGTTGAGCGGGAGGGTTCTTACAATGAGCAGTTCTTC,CSVEREGSYNEQFF
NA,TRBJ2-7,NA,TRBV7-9,TGTGCCAGCAGCTTAGATCTCGGCACCCTCCGCGAGCAGTACTTC,CASSLDLGTLREQYF
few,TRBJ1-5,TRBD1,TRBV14,TGTGCCAGCAGCCTAGAAAGACAGGGAACGGAGCCCCAGCATTTT,CASSLERQGTEPQHF